This T cell receptor (beta chain) was found in a study of Graves' ophthalmopathy and Graves' hyperthyroidism. Trimming took off 7 bases at V and 14 bases at J, with 12 bases between the two ends. The CDR3 has 10 amino acids. CDR1 is MNHNS, CDR2 SASEGT, per germline. Study conclusions and caveats: Ophthalmopathy was separated from stable hyperthyroidism by a 13-signature model with over 85% sensitivity and around 81% specificity. The model's ophthalmopathy progression predictions had roughly 65% sensitivity and over 72% specificity.

RNA served as the template for amplifying TCR beta CDR3 regions. HTBI-primed first-round RT-PCR preceded second-round multiplex PCR. From the multiplex PCR reads, TCRdb called clonotypes with MiXCR, one entry per CDR3 protein. The table records approximately 15,000 distinct CDR3 sequences, 46% of them present only once. Newly diagnosed hyperthyroidism donors, aged 18 to 65, duration under 2 months. This clonotype was recorded many times. The target antigen is unknown. The chain combines TRBV6-1 with TRBJ2-1; maybe TRBD2 (6 bases). The receptor was derived from a woman between 40 and 55 years old with stable Graves' hyperthyroidism. The sequenced material came from peripheral blood. The CDR3: CASKDQREFF. The DNA for the CDR3 is TGTGCCAGCAAAGATCAGCGGGAGTTCTTC.